Presented here are 15 T cell receptor beta chains from one specimen sequenced in a study of T cell responses to AZD1222 COVID-19 vaccine. The table came from immunoSEQ multiplex PCR; TCRdb's copy has only in-frame clones and leaves some out. Of tens of thousands of clones listed, 80% to 85% are singletons. The specimen comprised peripheral blood, sampled on day 0 of AZD1222 vaccination. The source of these receptors is an adult in good health.

A note on this clone: Additional DNA sequences in this sample encode the identical CDR3. The chain carries TRBV4-1 and TRBJ2-1; D may be TRBD1 (5 bases). CDR3 length equals 15 residues. The V and J ends lost 1 base and 1 base respectively, with 8 bases between them. The germline V gene encodes CDR1 MGHRA and CDR2 YSYEKL. This CDR3 reads CASSQGQGSYNEQFF. In DNA, the CDR3 is TGCGCCAGCAGCCAAGGGCAGGGTTCCTACAATGAGCAGTTCTTC.

V gene TRBV19 combines with J gene TRBJ1-4; no clear D. The ends were cut back, 5 bases at V and 0 bases at J, with 16 bases in the middle. The germline V gene has CDR1 LNHDA and CDR2 SQIVND (reference sequence). CDR3 size: 17 residues. CDR3 nucleotide sequence: TGTGCCAGTAGTGCGGACGGTCTCGATGCAACTAATGAAAAACTGTTTTTT. Translation: CASSADGLDATNEKLFF. Looking up the rest from reference TRBV19 and TRBJ1-4 gives the full variable domain: DGGITQSPKYLFRKEGQNVTLSCEQNLNHDAMYWYRQDPGQGLRLIYYSQIVNDFQKGDIAEGYSVSREKKESFPLTVTSAQKNPTAFYLCASSADGLDATNEKLFFGSGTQLSVL.

The rearrangement joins TRBV2 to TRBJ1-1; TRBD1 aligns across 8 bases. This CDR3 is built from 16 residues. Germline CDR1 reads SNHLY; CDR2 reads FYNNEI. The ends lost 4 bases at V and 5 bases at J; junction bases unmatched: 12. Written as DNA, the CDR3 is TGTGCCAGCAGTGGGGCAGGGGGCTCCTTATTGACTGAAGCTTTCTTT. The encoded protein is CASSGAGGSLLTEAFF.

V usage is TRBV7-2 and J usage is TRBJ2-1; maybe TRBD2 (6 bases). Between the trimmed V and J ends, which lost 8 bases and 4 bases, there was a span of 18 bases. Germline CDR1 reads SGHTA; CDR2 reads FQGNSA. CDR3 length: 15 residues. CDR3 amino acids: CASAPPGDGYNEQFF. DNA for the CDR3: TGTGCCAGCGCGCCCCCGGGGGACGGGTACAATGAGCAGTTCTTC.

This clone was found a few times. The chain has TRBV28 and TRBJ1-4; 7 bases map to TRBD1. J gave up 4 bases and V 6 bases, and 8 bases lay outside the gene matches. The CDR3 is 15 amino acids. In germline, CDR1 is MDHEN, CDR2 SYDVKM. Here the CDR3 DNA reads TGTGCCAGCAGACCGCTGGACAGGCGTAATGAAAAACTGTTTTTT. This gives the protein CASRPLDRRNEKLFF.

This clone was seen just once. This sequence joins TRBV18 and TRBJ1-3; D perhaps matches TRBD1 (5 bases). This CDR3 is 17 amino acids long. Germline V gene lookup returns CDR1 KGHSH and CDR2 LQKENI. Trimming cost V 3 bases and J 0 bases, with 15 bases left between them. CDR3 sequence: CASSPSLGQSSGNTIYF. The CDR3, as DNA: TGTGCCAGCTCACCGAGCCTCGGACAAAGCTCTGGAAACACCATATATTTT.

This clone was detected only a few times. The chain is built from TRBV7-9 and TRBJ1-2; no definite D call. Germline CDR1 reads SEHNR; CDR2 reads FQNEAQ (reference sequence). The germline V and J ends were trimmed by 1 base and 0 bases, with 9 bases remaining between them. This CDR3 spans 15 amino acids. Here the CDR3 reads CASSLVGPTNYGYTF. DNA for the CDR3: TGTGCCAGCAGCTTAGTTGGACCAACTAACTATGGCTACACCTTC.

The chain employs TRBV5-1 and TRBJ1-2; a weak D match, TRBD1 (6 bases). Germline V gene lookup returns CDR1 SGHRS and CDR2 YFSETQ. V was shortened by 5 bases and J by 4 bases, with 18 bases between the two germline ends. The CDR3 covers 15 residues. The CDR3 here is CASREGGNTGYGYTF. The CDR3 bases are TGCGCCAGCAGGGAAGGGGGGAATACGGGCTATGGCTACACCTTC. The entire variable domain, with the rest obtained from reference TRBV5-1 and TRBJ1-2, is as follows: KAGVTQTPRYLIKTRGQQVTLSCSPISGHRSVSWYQQTPGQGLQFLFEYFSETQRNKGNFPGRFSGRQFSNSRSEMNVSTLELGDSALYLCASREGGNTGYGYTFGSGTRLTVV.

V and J are TRBV19 and TRBJ2-7, with D possibly called TRBD1 or TRBD2 (7 bases each). The germline gives CDR1 LNHDA, CDR2 SQIVND (reference sequence). There are 15 residues in the CDR3. V lost 4 bases, J lost 3 bases, and 16 bases lay in between. This CDR3 reads CASSRAQGGVYEQYF. The CDR3 nucleotides are TGTGCCAGTAGTAGGGCCCAGGGGGGGGTCTACGAGCAGTACTTC.

This chain connects TRBV7-2 to TRBJ1-2, with D hard to call. The V and J ends lost 1 base and 1 base respectively, with 7 bases between them. Looked up from germline, CDR1 is SGHTA and CDR2 is FQGNSA. This CDR3 has 14 amino acids. The CDR3 DNA sequence: TGTGCCAGCAGCTTAGAAGGCAGTAACTATGGCTACACCTTC. It specifies CASSLEGSNYGYTF.

The chain uses TRBV24-1 and TRBJ2-1; 7 positions match TRBD1. This CDR3 spans 14 amino acids. V shed 3 bases, J shed 9 bases, and the junction held 7 bases outside the gene matches. In germline, CDR1 is KGHDR, CDR2 SFDVKD. CDR3 region: CATSDDREIGEQFF. The CDR3, as DNA: TGTGCCACCAGTGATGACAGGGAAATAGGTGAGCAGTTCTTC.

The chain uses TRBV7-9 and TRBJ1-3; no firm D call. Trimming stripped 4 bases from V and 0 bases from J, with 13 bases between. CDR3 length equals 16 residues. CDR1 and CDR2 from the germline V gene are SEHNR and FQNEAQ (reference sequence). The CDR3 is CASSSLSVLSGNTIYF. In DNA form, the CDR3 reads TGTGCCAGCAGCTCTTTATCCGTGCTCTCTGGAAACACCATATATTTT.

The rearrangement links TRBV9 to TRBJ1-1; possible D gene TRBD1, 6 bases. V lost 4 bases, J lost 0 bases, and 7 bases lay in between. Germline CDR1 and CDR2: SGDLS and YYNGEE. The CDR3 spans 13 residues. The CDR3 nucleotides read TGTGCCAGCAGCAGACAGGTGAACACTGAAGCTTTCTTT. Protein: CASSRQVNTEAFF.

The chain carries TRBV3-1 (or the pseudogene TRBV3-2) and TRBJ1-3; D gene unclear. The germline V gene has CDR1 LGHDT and CDR2 YNNKEL (reference sequence). The CDR3 loop spans 15 amino acids. Deletions cut 0 bases from V and 0 bases from J, with 6 bases between. Here the CDR3 reads CASSQDLTSGNTIYF. CDR3 sequence (DNA): TGTGCCAGCAGCCAAGATCTCACCTCTGGAAACACCATATATTTT.

Here the CDR3 reads CASSPPPQGASQPQHF. CDR3 DNA: TGTGCCAGCTCACCACCCCCACAGGGGGCGAGCCAGCCCCAGCATTTT. The chain uses TRBV18 and TRBJ1-5, with 9 positions matching TRBD1. V lost 0 bases to trimming and J lost 7 bases; unmatched junction nucleotides: 7. The CDR3 sequence is 16 residues long. Germline loops: CDR1 KGHSH, CDR2 LQKENI.